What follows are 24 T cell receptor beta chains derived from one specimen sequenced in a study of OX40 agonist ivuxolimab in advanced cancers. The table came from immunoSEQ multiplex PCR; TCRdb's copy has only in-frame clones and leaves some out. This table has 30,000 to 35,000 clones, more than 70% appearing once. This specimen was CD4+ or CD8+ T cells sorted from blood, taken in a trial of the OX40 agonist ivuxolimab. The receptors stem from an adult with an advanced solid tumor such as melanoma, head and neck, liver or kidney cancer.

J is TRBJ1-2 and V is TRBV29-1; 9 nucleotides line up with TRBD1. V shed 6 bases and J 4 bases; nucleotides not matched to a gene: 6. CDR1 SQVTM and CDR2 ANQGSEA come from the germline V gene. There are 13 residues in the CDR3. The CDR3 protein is CSVLPGQGYGYTF. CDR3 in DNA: TGCAGCGTCCTACCGGGACAGGGCTATGGCTACACCTTC.

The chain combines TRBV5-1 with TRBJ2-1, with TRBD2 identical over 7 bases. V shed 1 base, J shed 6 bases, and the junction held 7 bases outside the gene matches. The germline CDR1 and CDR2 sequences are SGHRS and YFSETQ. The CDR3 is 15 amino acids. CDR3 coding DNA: TGCGCCAGCAGCTTGAGCGGGATAGCTAGCAATGAGCAGTTCTTC. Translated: CASSLSGIASNEQFF.

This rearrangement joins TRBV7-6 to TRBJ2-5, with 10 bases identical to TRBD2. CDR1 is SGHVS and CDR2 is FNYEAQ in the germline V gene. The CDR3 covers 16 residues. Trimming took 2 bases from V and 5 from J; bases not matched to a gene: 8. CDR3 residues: CASSLTPAGGAETQYF. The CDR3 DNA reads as TGTGCCAGCAGCTTAACCCCAGCGGGAGGGGCTGAGACCCAGTACTTC.

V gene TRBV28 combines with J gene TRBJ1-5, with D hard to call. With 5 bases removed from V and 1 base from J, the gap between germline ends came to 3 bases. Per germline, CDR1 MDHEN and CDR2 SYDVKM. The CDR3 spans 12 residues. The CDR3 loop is CASSRSNQPQHF. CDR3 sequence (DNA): TGTGCCAGCAGTAGGAGCAATCAGCCCCAGCATTTT. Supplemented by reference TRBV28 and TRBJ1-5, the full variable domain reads DVKVTQSSRYLVKRTGEKVFLECVQDMDHENMFWYRQDPGLGLRLIYFSYDVKMKEKGDIPEGYSVSREKKERFSLILESASTNQTSMYLCASSRSNQPQHFGDGTRLSIL.

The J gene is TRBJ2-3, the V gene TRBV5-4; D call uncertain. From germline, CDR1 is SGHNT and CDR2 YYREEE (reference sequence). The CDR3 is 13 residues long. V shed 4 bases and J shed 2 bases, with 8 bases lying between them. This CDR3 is CASSRSDTDTQYF. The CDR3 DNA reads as TGTGCCAGCAGCCGAAGTGACACAGATACGCAGTATTTT.

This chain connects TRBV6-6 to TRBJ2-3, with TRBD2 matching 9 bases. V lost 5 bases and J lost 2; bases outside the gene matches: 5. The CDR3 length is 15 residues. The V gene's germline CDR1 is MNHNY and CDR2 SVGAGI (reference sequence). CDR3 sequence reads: CASSGLAGATDTQYF. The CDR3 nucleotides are TGTGCCAGCAGTGGGTTAGCGGGAGCCACAGATACGCAGTATTTT.

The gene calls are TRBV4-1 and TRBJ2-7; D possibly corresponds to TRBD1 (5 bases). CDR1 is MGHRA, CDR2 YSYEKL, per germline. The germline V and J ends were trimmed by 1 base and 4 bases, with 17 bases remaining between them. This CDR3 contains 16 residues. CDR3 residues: CASSQVPGGASYEQYF. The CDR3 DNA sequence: TGCGCCAGCAGCCAAGTCCCAGGTGGGGCTTCTTACGAGCAGTACTTC.

In nucleotides, the CDR3 is TGTGCCAGCAGCAAGAGCGGGACAGGGGCATGGGAAAAACTGTTTTTT. This translates into CASSKSGTGAWEKLFF. The gene calls are TRBV28 and TRBJ1-4; 10 bases are shared with TRBD1. V was clipped by 6 bases and J by 8 bases; unmatched bases: 12. CDR3 size: 16 residues. Germline V gene lookup returns CDR1 MDHEN and CDR2 SYDVKM.

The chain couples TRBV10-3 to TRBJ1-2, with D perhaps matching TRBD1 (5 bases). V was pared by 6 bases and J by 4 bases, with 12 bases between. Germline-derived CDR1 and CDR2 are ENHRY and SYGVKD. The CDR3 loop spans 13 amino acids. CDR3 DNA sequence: TGTGCCATCAGGGACCAGGGAATCTATGGCTACACCTTC. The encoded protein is CAIRDQGIYGYTF.

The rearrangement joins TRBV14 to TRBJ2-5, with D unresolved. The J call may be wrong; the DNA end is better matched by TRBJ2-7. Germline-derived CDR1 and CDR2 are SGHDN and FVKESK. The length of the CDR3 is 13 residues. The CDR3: CASSQLRGYEQYF. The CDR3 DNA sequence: TGTGCCAGCAGCCAACTTAGAGGCTACGAGCAGTACTTC.

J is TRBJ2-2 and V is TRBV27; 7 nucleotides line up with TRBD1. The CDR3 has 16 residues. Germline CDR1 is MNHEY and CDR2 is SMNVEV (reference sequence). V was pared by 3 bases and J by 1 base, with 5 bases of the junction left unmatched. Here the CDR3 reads CASSFYGTVNTGELFF. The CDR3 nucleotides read TGTGCCAGCAGTTTTTATGGGACAGTGAACACCGGGGAGCTGTTTTTT.

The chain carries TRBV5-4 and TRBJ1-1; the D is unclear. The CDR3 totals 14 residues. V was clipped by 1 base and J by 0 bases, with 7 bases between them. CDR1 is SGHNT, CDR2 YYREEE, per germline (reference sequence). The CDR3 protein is CASSLPSMNTEAFF. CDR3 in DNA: TGTGCCAGCAGCTTGCCATCAATGAACACTGAAGCTTTCTTT.

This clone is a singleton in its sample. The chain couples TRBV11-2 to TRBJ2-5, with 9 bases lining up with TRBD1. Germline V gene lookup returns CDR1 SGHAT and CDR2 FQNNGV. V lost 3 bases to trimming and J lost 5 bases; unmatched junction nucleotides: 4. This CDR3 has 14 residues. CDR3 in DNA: TGTGCCAGCAGCTTGGACAGGGGACGGGAGACCCAGTACTTC. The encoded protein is CASSLDRGRETQYF.

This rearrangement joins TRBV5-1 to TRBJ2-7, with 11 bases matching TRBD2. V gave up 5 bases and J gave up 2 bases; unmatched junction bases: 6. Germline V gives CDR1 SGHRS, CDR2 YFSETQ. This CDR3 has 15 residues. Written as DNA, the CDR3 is TGCGCCAGCAGTCTAGCGGGAGGAAATACCTACGAGCAGTACTTC. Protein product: CASSLAGGNTYEQYF.

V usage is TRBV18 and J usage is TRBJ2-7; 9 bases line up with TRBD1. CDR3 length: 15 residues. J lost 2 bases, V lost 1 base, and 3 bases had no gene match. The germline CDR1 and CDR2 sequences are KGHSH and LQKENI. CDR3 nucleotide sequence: TGTGCCAGCTCACCACTGACAGGGGGTACCTACGAGCAGTACTTC. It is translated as CASSPLTGGTYEQYF. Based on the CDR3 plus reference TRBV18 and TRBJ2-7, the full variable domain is NAGVMQNPRHLVRRRGQEARLRCSPMKGHSHVYWYRQLPEEGLKFMVYLQKENIIDESGMPKERFSAEFPKEGPSILRIQQVVRGDSAAYFCASSPLTGGTYEQYFGPGTRLTVT.

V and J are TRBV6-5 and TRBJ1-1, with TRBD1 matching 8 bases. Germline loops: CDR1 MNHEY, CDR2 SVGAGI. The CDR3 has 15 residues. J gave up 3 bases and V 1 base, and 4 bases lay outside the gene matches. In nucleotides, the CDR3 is TGTGCCAGCAGTTACTTTGACAGGGGTCACACTGAAGCTTTCTTT. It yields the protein CASSYFDRGHTEAFF.

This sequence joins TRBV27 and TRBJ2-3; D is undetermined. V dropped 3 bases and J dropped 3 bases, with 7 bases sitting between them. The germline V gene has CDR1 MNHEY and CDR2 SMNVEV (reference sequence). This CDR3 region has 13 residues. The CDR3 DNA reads TGTGCCAGCAGTTTTAGAGGAACAGATACGCAGTATTTT. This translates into CASSFRGTDTQYF.

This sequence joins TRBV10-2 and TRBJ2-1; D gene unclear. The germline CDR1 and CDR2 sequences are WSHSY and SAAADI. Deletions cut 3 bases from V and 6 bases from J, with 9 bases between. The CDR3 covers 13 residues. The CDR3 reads CASSERLRNEQFF. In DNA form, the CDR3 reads TGCGCCAGCAGTGAACGCCTTCGCAATGAGCAGTTCTTC.

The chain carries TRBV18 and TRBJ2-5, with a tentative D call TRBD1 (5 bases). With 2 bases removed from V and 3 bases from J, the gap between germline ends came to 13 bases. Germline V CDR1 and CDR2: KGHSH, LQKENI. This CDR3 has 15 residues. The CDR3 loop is CASSPEESGKETQYF. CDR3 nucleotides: TGTGCCAGCTCACCAGAGGAGTCAGGGAAAGAGACCCAGTACTTC. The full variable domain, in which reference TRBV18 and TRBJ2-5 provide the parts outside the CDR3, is NAGVMQNPRHLVRRRGQEARLRCSPMKGHSHVYWYRQLPEEGLKFMVYLQKENIIDESGMPKERFSAEFPKEGPSILRIQQVVRGDSAAYFCASSPEESGKETQYFGPGTRLLVL.

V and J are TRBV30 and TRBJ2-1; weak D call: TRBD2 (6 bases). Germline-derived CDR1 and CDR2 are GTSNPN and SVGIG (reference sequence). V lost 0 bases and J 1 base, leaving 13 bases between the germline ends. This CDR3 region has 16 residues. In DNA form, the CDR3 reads TGTGCCTGGAGTGTACGGTCTAGCGTGTCCTACAATGAGCAGTTCTTC. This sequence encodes CAWSVRSSVSYNEQFF.

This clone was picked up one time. CDR3 nucleotide sequence: TGCGCCAGCAGCTGGGGACAGACGAACACCGGGGAGCTGTTTTTT. Residues: CASSWGQTNTGELFF. The chain combines TRBV5-1 with TRBJ2-2; 7 nucleotides match TRBD1. V lost 3 bases to trimming and J lost 0 bases; unmatched junction nucleotides: 2. Germline CDR1 SGHRS, CDR2 YFSETQ. This CDR3 has 15 residues.

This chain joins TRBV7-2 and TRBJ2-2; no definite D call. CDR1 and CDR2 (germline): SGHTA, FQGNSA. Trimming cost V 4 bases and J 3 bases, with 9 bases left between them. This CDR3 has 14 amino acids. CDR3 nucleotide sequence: TGTGCCAGCAGCTCACGCAGATACACCGGGGAGCTGTTTTTT. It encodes CASSSRRYTGELFF.

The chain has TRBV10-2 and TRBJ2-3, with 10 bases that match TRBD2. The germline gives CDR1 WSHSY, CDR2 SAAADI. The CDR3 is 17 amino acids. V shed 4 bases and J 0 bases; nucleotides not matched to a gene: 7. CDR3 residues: CASSGPWTSGSTDTQYF. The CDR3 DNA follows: TGCGCCAGCAGTGGCCCTTGGACTAGCGGTAGCACAGATACGCAGTATTTT.

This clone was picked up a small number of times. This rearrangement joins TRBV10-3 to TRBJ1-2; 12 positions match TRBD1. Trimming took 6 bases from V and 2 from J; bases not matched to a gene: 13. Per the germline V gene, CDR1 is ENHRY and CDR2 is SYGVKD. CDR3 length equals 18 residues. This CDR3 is CAIREPGTGGVSNYGYTF. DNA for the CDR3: TGTGCCATCAGAGAGCCGGGGACAGGGGGCGTCTCGAACTATGGCTACACCTTC.